One and the same sample provided the 24 T cell receptor beta chains below, sequenced in a study of T cell changes during pregnancy in multiple sclerosis. TCRdb keeps only in-frame clones here, not all; method: immunoSEQ multiplex PCR. The data contain about 98,000 clones, under 95% of them singletons. The starting material was peripheral blood, obtained after pregnancy. All receptors come from a female donor in good health, enrolled as a control in a pregnancy study.

The chain recombines TRBV6-4 with TRBJ2-1, with TRBD2 matching 7 bases. With V trimmed by 0 bases and J by 5 bases, 4 bases remained unmatched. Per germline, CDR1 MRHNA and CDR2 SNTAGT. The CDR3 is 15 amino acids. The CDR3: CASSDSQRDHNEQFF. Here the CDR3 DNA reads TGTGCCAGCAGTGACTCTCAGCGGGACCACAATGAGCAGTTCTTC.

The table lists this clone with a count of one. The chain links TRBV6-5 to TRBJ1-5, with D unresolved. The CDR3 has 14 amino acids. V lost 2 bases and J 7 bases, leaving 12 bases between the germline ends. Germline CDR1 reads MNHEY; CDR2 reads SVGAGI. CDR3 in amino acids: CASSYGVGGQPQHF. In nucleotides, the CDR3 is TGTGCCAGCAGTTACGGGGTAGGAGGCCAGCCCCAGCATTTT.

The gene calls are TRBV6-5 and TRBJ1-1, with 7 bases that match TRBD1. The CDR3 runs 12 residues. With V trimmed by 5 bases and J by 11 bases, 8 bases remained unmatched. Per germline, CDR1 MNHEY and CDR2 SVGAGI. The CDR3 DNA reads as TGTGCCAGCAGTGAAGGGGGGACAGAGGCTTTCTTT. The encoded protein is CASSEGGTEAFF.

V gene TRBV6-6 combines with J gene TRBJ2-2, with TRBD2 matching over 11 bases. This CDR3 region has 14 residues. Germline V gene data show CDR1 as MNHNY and CDR2 as SVGAGI (reference sequence). J lost 4 bases, V lost 10 bases, and 5 bases had no gene match. CDR3 bases: TGTGCCATCCGACTAGCGGGGATCACCGGGGAGCTGTTTTTT. This encodes CAIRLAGITGELFF.

This clone was found a few times. This sequence joins TRBV15 and TRBJ2-7; D is unclear. Trimming cost V 3 bases and J 0 bases, with 9 bases left between them. The CDR3 covers 14 residues. Germline CDR1 and CDR2: LNHNV and YYDKDF (reference sequence). The CDR3 loop reads CATSRDPSSYEQYF. CDR3 DNA sequence: TGTGCCACCAGCAGGGATCCTAGCTCCTACGAGCAGTACTTC.

The chain employs TRBV7-9 and TRBJ2-3, with a weak D call TRBD1 (5 bases). Germline assignment: CDR1 SEHNR and CDR2 FQNEAQ (reference sequence). Trimming took 3 bases from V and 2 from J, leaving 12 bases between them. CDR3 length: 15 residues. CDR3 sequence: CASSFGQGYTDTQYF. In DNA form, the CDR3 reads TGTGCCAGCAGCTTTGGTCAGGGATACACAGATACGCAGTATTTT.

The chain couples TRBV19 to TRBJ1-4, with D hard to call. The germline V gene has CDR1 LNHDA and CDR2 SQIVND (reference sequence). V was cut by 4 bases and J by 8 bases, with 8 bases left in between. The CDR3 consists of 12 residues. The CDR3 spells CASSNPGEKLFF. The CDR3 DNA follows: TGTGCCAGTAGTAACCCCGGGGAAAAACTGTTTTTT. The complete variable domain, with remaining parts taken from reference TRBV19 and TRBJ1-4, reads DGGITQSPKYLFRKEGQNVTLSCEQNLNHDAMYWYRQDPGQGLRLIYYSQIVNDFQKGDIAEGYSVSREKKESFPLTVTSAQKNPTAFYLCASSNPGEKLFFGSGTQLSVL.

This chain links TRBV7-9 with TRBJ1-6; 8 nucleotides align to TRBD1. The CDR3 runs 17 residues. Germline V lookup: CDR1 SEHNR, CDR2 FQNEAQ (reference sequence). Losses at the gene ends were 2 bases for V and 4 bases for J; bases not matched to a gene: 7. CDR3 sequence (DNA): TGTGCCAGCAGCTTAATTCAGGGGGCGATGTATAATTCACCCCTCCACTTT. Residues: CASSLIQGAMYNSPLHF. Looking up the rest from reference TRBV7-9 and TRBJ1-6 gives the full variable domain: DTGVSQNPRHKITKRGQNVTFRCDPISEHNRLYWYRQTLGQGPEFLTYFQNEAQLEKSRLLSDRFSAERPKGSFSTLEIQRTEQGDSAMYLCASSLIQGAMYNSPLHFGNGTRLTVT.

This clone appeared a few times. The chain links TRBV6-7 to TRBJ2-2, with a possible D match to TRBD1 (6 bases). TRBV6-7 is assigned to the ORF class and has an uncertain function. V was pared by 0 bases and J by 0 bases, with 14 bases between. The CDR3 extends over 18 amino acids. The CDR3 DNA is TGTGCCAGCAGTTACTCAACGGACAGACCCACGAACACCGGGGAGCTGTTTTTT. It translates to CASSYSTDRPTNTGELFF.

The rearrangement joins TRBV9 to TRBJ2-1, with 12 bases matching TRBD2. The CDR3 is 19 residues long. The germline CDR1 and CDR2 sequences are SGDLS and YYNGEE. The ends lost 4 bases at V and 0 bases at J; junction bases unmatched: 11. CDR3 protein: CASSHRLAGADSSYNEQFF. CDR3 nucleotides: TGTGCCAGCAGCCATCGACTAGCGGGGGCTGACAGCTCCTACAATGAGCAGTTCTTC.

The chain uses TRBV30 and TRBJ1-1; 12 nucleotides line up with TRBD1. V dropped 0 bases and J dropped 1; count of bases not matched to a gene: 6. Per germline, CDR1 GTSNPN and CDR2 SVGIG (reference sequence). This CDR3 spans 17 amino acids. The CDR3 here is CAWSVVGTGGGNTEAFF. CDR3 coding DNA: TGTGCCTGGAGTGTAGTCGGGACAGGGGGCGGGAACACTGAAGCTTTCTTT.

For the CDR3, the DNA is TGCGCCAGCAGCCGGACCGGGGGGCCTGAAGCTTTCTTT. It yields the protein CASSRTGGPEAFF. This chain connects TRBV4-1 to TRBJ1-1; a possible D gene is TRBD1 (6 bases). The CDR3 is 13 amino acids. Between the trimmed V and J ends, which lost 4 bases and 6 bases, there was a span of 12 bases. The V gene's germline CDR1 is MGHRA and CDR2 YSYEKL.

V and J are TRBV11-2 and TRBJ1-1, with 8 bases fitting TRBD1. The trim removed 4 bases at V and 2 bases at J, leaving 6 bases unmatched. The CDR3 extends over 15 amino acids. CDR1 is SGHAT, CDR2 FQNNGV, per germline. CDR3 nucleotides: TGTGCCAGCAGCTCCCTAGGACAGGGAAACACTGAAGCTTTCTTT. Residues: CASSSLGQGNTEAFF.

The V and J genes are TRBV27 and TRBJ2-7; D is perhaps TRBD1 (6 bases). The V gene's germline CDR1 is MNHEY and CDR2 SMNVEV (reference sequence). Trimming pared 11 bases from V and 7 bases from J, leaving 27 bases between. The CDR3 spans 15 residues. The DNA of the CDR3 is TGTGCCTCCTCTGGCCCCAGGGGCGACCTTCGGGAGCAGTACTTC. Protein product: CASSGPRGDLREQYF.

The gene calls are TRBV18 and TRBJ2-3; D is possibly TRBD2 (5 bases). The V end was cut by 1 base, the J end by 2 bases, with 13 bases between. CDR3 length equals 16 residues. Germline CDR1 is KGHSH and CDR2 is LQKENI. The CDR3 sequence is CASSPLRGIDTDTQYF. The CDR3, as DNA: TGTGCCAGCTCACCACTCCGGGGTATTGACACAGATACGCAGTATTTT.

This clone was found once. V usage is TRBV6-4 and J usage is TRBJ2-1; possible D gene TRBD1, 6 bases. In germline, CDR1 is MRHNA, CDR2 SNTAGT. Trimming removed 5 bases from V and 0 bases from J, with 11 bases in between. The CDR3 is 15 amino acids. The CDR3 nucleotides read TGTGCCAGCAGTCGGACAGAGAGCTCCTACAATGAGCAGTTCTTC. This codes for CASSRTESSYNEQFF.

The genes are TRBV29-1 and TRBJ2-4; 10 nucleotides agree with TRBD2. Germline CDR1 and CDR2: SQVTM and ANQGSEA. This CDR3 is 14 amino acids long. V lost 4 bases and J lost 6; bases outside the gene matches: 6. The CDR3 loop is CSVAVSGRGNIQYF. CDR3 nucleotides: TGCAGCGTTGCGGTGAGCGGGAGGGGAAACATTCAGTACTTC.

This clone was observed a few times. This specimen includes other DNA sequences encoding the same CDR3. The chain couples TRBV27 to TRBJ2-3; tentatively, D is TRBD1 (5 bases). V was clipped by 2 bases and J by 7 bases, with 7 bases between them. This CDR3 has 12 residues. Per germline, CDR1 MNHEY and CDR2 SMNVEV (reference sequence). The CDR3: CASSLQGNTQYF. The CDR3 nucleotides read TGTGCCAGCAGTTTACAGGGTAATACGCAGTATTTT.

This sequence joins TRBV18 and TRBJ2-7; TRBD2 matches 12 bases. This CDR3 region has 15 residues. Unmatched junction bases numbered 1, after V lost 2 bases and J lost 2 bases. Germline lookup yields CDR1 KGHSH and CDR2 LQKENI. CDR3 protein: CASSPSSGGAYEQYF. As DNA, the CDR3 is TGTGCCAGCTCACCATCTAGCGGGGGGGCCTACGAGCAGTACTTC.

The rearrangement uses TRBV19 and TRBJ1-2; TRBD1 aligns across 7 bases. Trimming removed 4 bases from V and 1 base from J; junction bases left unmatched: 6. There are 15 residues in the CDR3. Germline-derived CDR1 and CDR2 are LNHDA and SQIVND (reference sequence). The CDR3 region is CASSNPGGINYGYTF. CDR3 DNA: TGTGCCAGTAGTAATCCAGGGGGTATTAACTATGGCTACACCTTC.

The chain carries TRBV10-1 and TRBJ2-2; weak D call: TRBD2 (6 bases). The CDR3 is made up of 12 amino acids. The ends were cut back, 8 bases at V and 7 bases at J, with 11 bases in the middle. The germline V gene has CDR1 WNHNN and CDR2 SYGVQD (reference sequence). The chain's CDR3 is CASGDLGGELFF. Written as DNA, the CDR3 is TGCGCCAGCGGGGACTTGGGCGGGGAGCTGTTTTTT.

The CDR3 nucleotides are TGTGCCTTGATAGCGGGGGAACACCAAGAGACCCAGTACTTC. Amino acids: CALIAGEHQETQYF. The chain recombines TRBV30 with TRBJ2-5, with TRBD2 matching 9 bases. CDR3 length equals 14 residues. The germline CDR1 and CDR2 sequences are GTSNPN and SVGIG (reference sequence). Trimming removed 7 bases from V and 0 bases from J; junction bases left unmatched: 6.

The gene calls are TRBV6-1 and TRBJ1-2, with a possible D match to TRBD1 (5 bases). V gave up 1 base and J gave up 4 bases, with 13 bases separating them. Germline CDR1 and CDR2: MNHNS and SASEGT. The CDR3 sequence is 15 residues long. CDR3 amino acids: CASSEGPGGTYGYTF. The CDR3 DNA sequence: TGTGCCAGCAGTGAAGGGCCAGGAGGGACCTATGGCTACACCTTC.

The chain recombines TRBV4-1 with TRBJ1-1; D might be TRBD1 (6 bases). Germline assignment: CDR1 MGHRA and CDR2 YSYEKL. The CDR3 is made up of 14 amino acids. The V gene lost 0 bases and the J gene lost 2 bases, with 7 bases spanning the gap. The CDR3 DNA reads TGCGCCAGCAGCCAAGAGGGGGCTAACACTGAAGCTTTCTTT. Encoded protein: CASSQEGANTEAFF.